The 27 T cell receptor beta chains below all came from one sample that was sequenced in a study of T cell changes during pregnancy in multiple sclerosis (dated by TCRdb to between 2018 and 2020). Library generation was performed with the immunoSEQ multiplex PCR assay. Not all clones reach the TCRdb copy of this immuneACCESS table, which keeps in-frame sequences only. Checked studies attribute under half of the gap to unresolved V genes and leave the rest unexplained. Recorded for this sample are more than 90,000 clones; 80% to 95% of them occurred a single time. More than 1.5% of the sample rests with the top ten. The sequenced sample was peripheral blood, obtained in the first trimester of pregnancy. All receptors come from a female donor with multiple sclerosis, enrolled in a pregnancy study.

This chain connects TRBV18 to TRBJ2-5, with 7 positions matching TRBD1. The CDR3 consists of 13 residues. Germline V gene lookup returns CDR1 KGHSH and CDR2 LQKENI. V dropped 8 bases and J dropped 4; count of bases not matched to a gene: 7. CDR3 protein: CASHSHRGETQYF. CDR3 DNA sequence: TGTGCCAGCCATTCCCACAGGGGAGAGACCCAGTACTTC.

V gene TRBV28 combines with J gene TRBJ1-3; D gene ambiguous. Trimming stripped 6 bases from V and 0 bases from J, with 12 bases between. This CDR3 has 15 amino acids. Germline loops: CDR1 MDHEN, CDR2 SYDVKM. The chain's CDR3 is CASRWSGYSGNTIYF. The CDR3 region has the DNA TGTGCCAGCAGGTGGTCCGGGTACTCTGGAAACACCATATATTTT. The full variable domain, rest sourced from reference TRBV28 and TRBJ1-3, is DVKVTQSSRYLVKRTGEKVFLECVQDMDHENMFWYRQDPGLGLRLIYFSYDVKMKEKGDIPEGYSVSREKKERFSLILESASTNQTSMYLCASRWSGYSGNTIYFGEGSWLTVV.

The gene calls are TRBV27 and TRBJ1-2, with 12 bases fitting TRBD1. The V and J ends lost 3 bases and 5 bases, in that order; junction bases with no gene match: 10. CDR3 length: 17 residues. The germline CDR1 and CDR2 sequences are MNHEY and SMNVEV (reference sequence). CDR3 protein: CASSFLPRDRGPYGYTF. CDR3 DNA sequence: TGTGCCAGCAGTTTCCTCCCCCGGGACAGGGGGCCTTATGGCTACACCTTC.

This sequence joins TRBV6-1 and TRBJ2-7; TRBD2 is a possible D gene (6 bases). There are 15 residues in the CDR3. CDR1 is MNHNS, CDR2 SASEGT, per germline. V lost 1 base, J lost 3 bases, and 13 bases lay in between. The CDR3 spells CASSEGSGGVYEQYF. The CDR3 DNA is TGTGCCAGCAGTGAAGGCTCGGGCGGGGTCTACGAGCAGTACTTC.

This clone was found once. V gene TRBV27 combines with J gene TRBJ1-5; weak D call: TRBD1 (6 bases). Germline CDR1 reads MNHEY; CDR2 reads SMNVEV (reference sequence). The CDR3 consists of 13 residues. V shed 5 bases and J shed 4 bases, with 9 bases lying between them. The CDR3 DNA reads TGTGCCAGCAGTACCGACAGGAATCAGCCCCAGCATTTT. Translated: CASSTDRNQPQHF.

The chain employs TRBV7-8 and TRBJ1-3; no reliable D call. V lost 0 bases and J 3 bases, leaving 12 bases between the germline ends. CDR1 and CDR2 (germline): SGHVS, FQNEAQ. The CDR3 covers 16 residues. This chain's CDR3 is CASSLAYGLGGNTIYF. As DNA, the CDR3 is TGTGCCAGCAGCTTAGCGTACGGGTTGGGTGGAAACACCATATATTTT.

The CDR3 loop reads CASSADEQYF. For the CDR3, the DNA is TGTGCCAGCAGTGCGGACGAGCAGTACTTC. The genes are TRBV25-1 and TRBJ2-7; D remains unclear. Between the trimmed V and J ends, which lost 4 bases and 5 bases, there was a span of 3 bases. This CDR3 contains 10 residues. CDR1 and CDR2 (germline): MGHDK, SYGVNS.

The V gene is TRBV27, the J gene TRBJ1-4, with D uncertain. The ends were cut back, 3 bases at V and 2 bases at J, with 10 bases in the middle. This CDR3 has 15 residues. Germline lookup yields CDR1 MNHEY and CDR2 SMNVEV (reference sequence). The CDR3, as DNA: TGTGCCAGCAGTTTTTTGCCCAGGACTAATGAAAAACTGTTTTTT. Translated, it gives CASSFLPRTNEKLFF.

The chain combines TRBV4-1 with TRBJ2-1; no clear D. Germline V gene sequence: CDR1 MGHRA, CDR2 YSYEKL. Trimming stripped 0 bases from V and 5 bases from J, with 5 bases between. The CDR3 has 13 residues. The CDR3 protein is CASSQDLHNEQFF. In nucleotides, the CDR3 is TGCGCCAGCAGCCAAGATCTTCACAATGAGCAGTTCTTC.

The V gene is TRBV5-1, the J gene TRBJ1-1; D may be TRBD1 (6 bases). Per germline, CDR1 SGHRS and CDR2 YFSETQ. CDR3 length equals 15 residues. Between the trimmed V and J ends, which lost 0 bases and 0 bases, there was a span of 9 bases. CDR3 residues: CASSLDGGVNTEAFF. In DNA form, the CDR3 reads TGCGCCAGCAGCTTGGATGGGGGCGTGAACACTGAAGCTTTCTTT.

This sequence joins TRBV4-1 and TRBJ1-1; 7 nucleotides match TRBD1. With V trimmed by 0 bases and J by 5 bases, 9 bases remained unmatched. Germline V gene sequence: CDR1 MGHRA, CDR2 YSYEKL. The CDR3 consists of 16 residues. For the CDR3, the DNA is TGCGCCAGCAGCCAAGAAGGGGGCAGGGCTTGGACTGAAGCTTTCTTT. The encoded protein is CASSQEGGRAWTEAFF.

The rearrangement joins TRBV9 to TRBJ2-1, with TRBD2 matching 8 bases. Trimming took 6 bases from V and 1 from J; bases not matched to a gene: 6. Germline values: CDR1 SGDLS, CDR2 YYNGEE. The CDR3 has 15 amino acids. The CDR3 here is CASKPAGGSYNEQFF. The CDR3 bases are TGTGCCAGCAAACCGGCGGGAGGATCCTACAATGAGCAGTTCTTC.

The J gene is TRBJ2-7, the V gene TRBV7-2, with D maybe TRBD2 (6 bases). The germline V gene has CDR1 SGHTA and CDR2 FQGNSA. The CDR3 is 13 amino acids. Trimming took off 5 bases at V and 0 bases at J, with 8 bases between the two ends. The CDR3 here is CASSHGGSYEQYF. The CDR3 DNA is TGTGCCAGCAGCCACGGGGGCTCCTACGAGCAGTACTTC.

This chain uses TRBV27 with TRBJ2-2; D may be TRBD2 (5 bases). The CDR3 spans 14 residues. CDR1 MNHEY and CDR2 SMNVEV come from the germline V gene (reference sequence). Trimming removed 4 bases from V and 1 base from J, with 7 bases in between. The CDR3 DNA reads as TGTGCCAGCAGTTCCCGGGAGAACACCGGGGAGCTGTTTTTT. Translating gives CASSSRENTGELFF.

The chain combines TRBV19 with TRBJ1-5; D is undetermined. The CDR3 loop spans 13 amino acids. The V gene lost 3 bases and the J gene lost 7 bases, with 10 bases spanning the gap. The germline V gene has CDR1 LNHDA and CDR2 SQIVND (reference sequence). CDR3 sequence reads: CASSIKIRQPQHF. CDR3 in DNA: TGTGCCAGTAGTATCAAAATACGGCAGCCCCAGCATTTT.

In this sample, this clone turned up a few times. The DNA of the CDR3 is TGCGCCAGCAGTGAGACGGGCGGGAGGCCTCGGGATCTCTACAATGAGCAGTTCTTC. Encoded protein: CASSETGGRPRDLYNEQFF. The J gene is TRBJ2-1, the V gene TRBV10-1, with TRBD2 matching 8 bases. Losses at the gene ends were 2 bases for V and 3 bases for J; bases not matched to a gene: 15. CDR3 length: 19 amino acids. From germline, CDR1 is WNHNN and CDR2 SYGVQD (reference sequence).

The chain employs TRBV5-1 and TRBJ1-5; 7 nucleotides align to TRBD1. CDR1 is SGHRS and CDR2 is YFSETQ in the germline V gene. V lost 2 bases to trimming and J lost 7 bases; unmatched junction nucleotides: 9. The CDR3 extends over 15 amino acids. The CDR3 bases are TGCGCCAGCAGCTTAGGAGGGGGCGCGTTCCAGCCCCAGCATTTT. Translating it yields CASSLGGGAFQPQHF. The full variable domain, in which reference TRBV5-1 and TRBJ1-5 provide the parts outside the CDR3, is KAGVTQTPRYLIKTRGQQVTLSCSPISGHRSVSWYQQTPGQGLQFLFEYFSETQRNKGNFPGRFSGRQFSNSRSEMNVSTLELGDSALYLCASSLGGGAFQPQHFGDGTRLSIL.

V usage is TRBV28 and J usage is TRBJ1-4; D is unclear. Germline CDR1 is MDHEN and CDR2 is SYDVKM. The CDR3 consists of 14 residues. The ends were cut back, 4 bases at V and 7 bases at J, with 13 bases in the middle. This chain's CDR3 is CASSSRGSVEKLFF. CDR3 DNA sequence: TGTGCCAGCAGTTCCCGAGGCAGTGTTGAAAAACTGTTTTTT.

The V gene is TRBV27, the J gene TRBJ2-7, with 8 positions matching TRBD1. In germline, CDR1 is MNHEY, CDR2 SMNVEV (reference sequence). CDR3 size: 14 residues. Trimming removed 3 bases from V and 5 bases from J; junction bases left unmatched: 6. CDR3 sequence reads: CASSLRAGGNEQYF. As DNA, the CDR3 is TGTGCCAGCAGTTTGAGGGCAGGGGGCAACGAGCAGTACTTC.

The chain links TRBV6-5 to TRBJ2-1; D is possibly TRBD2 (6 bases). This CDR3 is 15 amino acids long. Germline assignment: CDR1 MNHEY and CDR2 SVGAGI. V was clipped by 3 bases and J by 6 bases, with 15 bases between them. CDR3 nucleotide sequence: TGTGCCAGCAGTTATTCGGCCGGGAGTCCCAATGAGCAGTTCTTC. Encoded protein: CASSYSAGSPNEQFF.

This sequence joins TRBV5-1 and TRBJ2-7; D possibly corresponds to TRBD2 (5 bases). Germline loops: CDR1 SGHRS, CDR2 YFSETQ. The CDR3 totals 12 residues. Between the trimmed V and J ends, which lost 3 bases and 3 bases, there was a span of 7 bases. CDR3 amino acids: CASSSGVYEQYF. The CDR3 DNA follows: TGCGCCAGCAGCTCCGGGGTCTACGAGCAGTACTTC.

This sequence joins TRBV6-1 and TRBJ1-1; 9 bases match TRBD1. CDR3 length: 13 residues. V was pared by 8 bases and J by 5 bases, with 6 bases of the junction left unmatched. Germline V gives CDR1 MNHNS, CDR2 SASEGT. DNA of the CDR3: TGTGCCAGCCGGGACAGGGCGATAACTGAAGCTTTCTTT. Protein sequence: CASRDRAITEAFF.

The CDR3 DNA is TGTGCCAGCAGTGCTTCCGCCGGGGTAGGGGGAAACACCATATATTTT. Translated: CASSASAGVGGNTIYF. The chain carries TRBV25-1 and TRBJ1-3; D ambiguous. Trimming left V 4 bases short and J 4 bases short, with 17 bases between. The CDR3 totals 16 residues. Germline V gene sequence: CDR1 MGHDK, CDR2 SYGVNS.

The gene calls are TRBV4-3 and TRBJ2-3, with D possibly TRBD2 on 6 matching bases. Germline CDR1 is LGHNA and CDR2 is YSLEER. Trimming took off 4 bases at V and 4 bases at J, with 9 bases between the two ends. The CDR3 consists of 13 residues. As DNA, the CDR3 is TGCGCCAGCAGCCCTCGACTAGCAGATACGCAGTATTTT. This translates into CASSPRLADTQYF.

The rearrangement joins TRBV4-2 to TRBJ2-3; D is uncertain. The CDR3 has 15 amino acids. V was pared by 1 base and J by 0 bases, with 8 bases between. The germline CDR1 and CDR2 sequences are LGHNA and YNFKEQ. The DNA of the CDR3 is TGTGCCAGCAGCCAAGGTCAGGCTAGCACAGATACGCAGTATTTT. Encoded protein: CASSQGQASTDTQYF.

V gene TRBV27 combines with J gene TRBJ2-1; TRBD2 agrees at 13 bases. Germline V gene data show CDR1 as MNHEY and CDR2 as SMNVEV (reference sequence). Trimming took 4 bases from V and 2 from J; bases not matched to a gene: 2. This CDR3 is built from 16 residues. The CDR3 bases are TGTGCCAGCAGTTCAACTAGCGGGAGGGCCTACAATGAGCAGTTCTTC. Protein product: CASSSTSGRAYNEQFF.

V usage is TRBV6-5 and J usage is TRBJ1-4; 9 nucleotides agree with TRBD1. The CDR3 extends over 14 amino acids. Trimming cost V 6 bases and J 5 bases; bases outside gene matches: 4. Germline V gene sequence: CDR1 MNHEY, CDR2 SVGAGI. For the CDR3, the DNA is TGTGCCAGCAGAACAGGGGGCTCCAATGAAAAACTGTTTTTT. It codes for CASRTGGSNEKLFF.